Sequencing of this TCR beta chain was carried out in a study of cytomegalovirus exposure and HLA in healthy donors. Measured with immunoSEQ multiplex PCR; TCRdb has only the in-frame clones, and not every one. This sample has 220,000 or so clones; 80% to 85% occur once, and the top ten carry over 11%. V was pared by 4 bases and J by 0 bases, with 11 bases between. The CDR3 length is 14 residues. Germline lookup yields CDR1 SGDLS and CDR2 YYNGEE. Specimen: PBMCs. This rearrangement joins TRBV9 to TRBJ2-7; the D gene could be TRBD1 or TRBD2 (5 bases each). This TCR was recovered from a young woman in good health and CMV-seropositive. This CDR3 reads CASSYEGYSYEQYF. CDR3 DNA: TGTGCCAGCAGCTATGAGGGGTACTCCTACGAGCAGTACTTC.